The rows below give T cell receptor beta chains drawn from one sample of a study of cytomegalovirus exposure and HLA in healthy donors. The repertoire was sequenced with immunoSEQ multiplex PCR; TCRdb's copy has only in-frame clones and lacks some. The data show about 330,000 clones, with approximately 86% seen just once and about 1% held by the top ten. Sequencing was done on a sample of PBMCs. The receptors were gathered from a woman aged 25 to 45 in good health and CMV-seropositive. Both conserved end residues are part of each CDR3. A D gene is named only where the DNA matches it firmly. Not all rows give a size; the values are once, few, many and, for expanded clones, a class.

d_call	v_call	clone_size	j_call	cdr3_nt	cdr3_aa
TRBD2	TRBV4-2	.	TRBJ2-1	TGTGCCAGCAGCCAAGAATCTGGGACTAGCGTCTACAATGAGCAGTTCTTC	CASSQESGTSVYNEQFF
.	TRBV5-1	.	TRBJ2-7	TGCGCCAGCAGCCAGAACCCCGATTCCGAGCAGTACTTC	CASSQNPDSEQYF
.	TRBV19	.	TRBJ2-7	TGTGCCAGTAGTATCCTCCGGGGGCAGGGGAGCCCCGAGCAGTACTTC	CASSILRGQGSPEQYF
.	TRBV11-2	.	TRBJ2-5	TGTGCCAGCAGCTCGAGCATCCAACAGGTAACCCAAGAGACCCAGTACTTC	CASSSSIQQVTQETQYF
TRBD2	TRBV13	.	TRBJ2-7	TGTGCCAGCAGCTTAGGGAGCGGGAGGGCCGCCGAGCAGTACTTC	CASSLGSGRAAEQYF
TRBD1	TRBV6-5	.	TRBJ2-7	TGTGCCAGCACCTACGGGGGACAGGGACACTACGAGCAGTACTTC	CASTYGGQGHYEQYF
TRBD2	TRBV11-2	.	TRBJ2-3	TGTGCCAGCAGTTTTCCGCGGGAGGGCCGTCGAGATACGCAGTATTTT	CASSFPREGRRDTQYF
.	TRBV7-8	.	TRBJ2-1	TGTGCCAGCAGCTTTCCGGGCTATGAGCAGTTCTTC	CASSFPGYEQFF
.	TRBV11-2	.	TRBJ2-3	TGTGCCAGCAGCCCGACTGGGGATACGCAGTATTTT	CASSPTGDTQYF
TRBD1	TRBV27	.	TRBJ2-1	TGTGCCAGCAGTAAGGAAGGGACAGCATTTAACAATGAGCAGTTCTTC	CASSKEGTAFNNEQFF
.	TRBV11-2	.	TRBJ2-6	TGTGCCAGCAGCTCCTTCCAAAGTTGGAGCTCTGGGGCCAACGTCCTGACTTTC	CASSSFQSWSSGANVLTF
TRBD2	TRBV6-6	.	TRBJ2-1	TGTGCCAGCAGTGCAGCGGGGCCTGGGGATGAGCAGTTCTTC	CASSAAGPGDEQFF
TRBD2	TRBV27	.	TRBJ2-3	TGTGCCAGCAGTTTATCATCTAGCGGGGCACTCACAGATACGCAGTATTTT	CASSLSSSGALTDTQYF
.	TRBV7-8	.	TRBJ2-3	TGTGCCAGCAGCTTATCTTCGGGGGGCAATACAGATACGCAGTATTTT	CASSLSSGGNTDTQYF
.	TRBV6-5	.	TRBJ1-5	TGTGCCAGCAGTTACTCGAGCGTGAGCAATCAGCCCCAGCATTTT	CASSYSSVSNQPQHF
TRBD1	TRBV19	.	TRBJ1-2	TGTGCCAGTAGTATGAGTTGGGACAGTGGAGTCTATGGCTACACCTTC	CASSMSWDSGVYGYTF
.	TRBV23-1	once	TRBJ1-1	TGCGCCAGCAGTCAACCGACAGCCCGGCGGAGGATGAACACTGAAGCTTTCTTT	CASSQPTARRRMNTEAFF
.	TRBV27	.	TRBJ2-1	TGTGCCAGCAGTTTACTGAATGAGCAGTTCTTC	CASSLLNEQFF
TRBD1	TRBV6-5	.	TRBJ2-7	TGTGCCAGCAGCCCCGGGACAGGGGGCTACCAGCAGTACTTC	CASSPGTGGYQQYF
.	TRBV20-1	.	TRBJ2-1	TGCAGTGCTAGAGTTGACCTGGAGCAGTTCTTC	CSARVDLEQFF
TRBD1	TRBV18	few	TRBJ2-5	TGTGCCAGCTCACTACAGGGGCCCGAGGAGACCCAGTACTTC	CASSLQGPEETQYF
.	TRBV6-1	.	TRBJ2-7	TGTGCCAGCAGTGAAGGGTTCCTCGAGCAGTACTTC	CASSEGFLEQYF
.	TRBV7-6	.	TRBJ1-3	TGTGCCAGCAGCTTAGGAACAGGAGGTCCTGGAAACACCATATATTTT	CASSLGTGGPGNTIYF
.	TRBV28	.	TRBJ2-7	TGTGCCAGCAGTTGGCCCCCCTACGAGCAGTACTTC	CASSWPPYEQYF
TRBD2	TRBV27	.	TRBJ2-1	TGTGCCAGCAGTTCAGGACTAGCGGGGTACTATGAGCAGTTCTTC	CASSSGLAGYYEQFF
.	TRBV27	.	TRBJ2-2	TGTGCCAGCAGTTTATCAGCCGGGGAGCTGTTTTTT	CASSLSAGELFF
.	TRBV6-5	once	TRBJ2-7	TGTGCCAGCAGCCCCCCGGGACGAACTACGCAGTACTTC	CASSPPGRTTQYF
.	TRBV28	once	TRBJ2-1	TGTGCCAGCATCGAGGGGGGGTACAATGAGCAGTTCTTC	CASIEGGYNEQFF
TRBD1	TRBV2	.	TRBJ1-4	TGTGCCAGCAGTCGGGACAGGGATCATGAAAAACTGTTTTTT	CASSRDRDHEKLFF
TRBD2	TRBV30	.	TRBJ2-5	TGTGCCTGGATACTAGCGGGGGACCAAGAGACCCAGTACTTC	CAWILAGDQETQYF
TRBD1	TRBV7-9	once	TRBJ1-2	TGTGCCAGCAGCCCTGGGGGACAGGCCTATGGCTACACCTTC	CASSPGGQAYGYTF
TRBD2	TRBV27	.	TRBJ2-7	TGTGCCAGCAGTTTATTTCCCCCGGGACTAGCGGGGGGCGAACTCTACGAGCAGTACTTC	CASSLFPPGLAGGELYEQYF
.	TRBV20-1	.	TRBJ1-5	TGCAGTGCTAGACACAATCAGCCCCAGCATTTT	CSARHNQPQHF
.	TRBV5-1	.	TRBJ2-1	TGCGCCAGCAGCTGGGGGACGGGAGAGCAGTTCTTC	CASSWGTGEQFF
.	TRBV13	.	TRBJ2-7	TGTGCCAGCAGCCATGGTGGAGGGGGATTAGACGAGCAGTACTTC	CASSHGGGGLDEQYF